This record looks at one T cell receptor beta chain sequence and its context. Its antigen remains unidentified. This record belongs to a study of blood T cells in healthy people across ages. The CDR3 has 16 residues. With 2 bases clipped from V and 4 bases from J, the junction kept 11 bases outside the gene matches. Overall study results and limits: Naive CD4+ cells and diversity were both higher in long-lived donors than in aged donors. It was held that diversity estimates obtained from one million T cells represented underestimates.

The second PCR ran roughly 6 to 11 cycles with a sample-barcoded 5' primer and J-beta primers. Each CDR3 protein is one row after TCRdb ran MiXCR on the 5' RACE reads. Seen here are approximately 600,000 distinct CDR3 sequences, 45% to 65% observed once, and the top ten hold roughly 34%. Sequenced input: blood. The rearrangement uses TRBV12-3 or TRBV12-4 and TRBJ2-7; 7 bases agree with TRBD2. This TCR was recovered from a man in his sixties in good health. The chain's CDR3 is CASSLHTGGTAYEQYF. CDR3 bases: TGTGCCAGCAGTTTACACACGGGGGGAACTGCTTACGAGCAGTACTTC.